This TCR beta chain was retrieved from a study of molecular identifiers for immune sequencing clone quantification. Overall study: Replicates partitioned RNA from around 18,000 or 91,000 naive CD8 cells into five parts, sequencing four.

TCRdb reprocessed the PCR reads with MiXCR, giving one entry per CDR3 protein. The repertoire includes 79,000 or so distinct CDR3 sequences, roughly 25% of them detected once, and approximately 0.78% sits in the top ten. The CDR3 is made up of 14 amino acids. Germline V gene lookup returns CDR1 MNHEY and CDR2 SVGAGI. This clonotype was seen a handful of times. This clone may be a read error of a much larger clone one base away. The sample consisted of naive CD8+ T cells from blood, with Jurkat cell RNA spiked in. Subset noted: FACS-sorted CD8+CD4-CCR7+CD45RA+ naive T cells. The chain recombines TRBV6-5 with TRBJ2-2; perhaps TRBD2 as D (5 bases). The TCR was taken from a human donor in good health. Some libraries in this study had Jurkat cell RNA spiked in. The CDR3 loop reads CASSYSLGPGELVF. DNA of the CDR3: TGTGCCAGCAGTTACTCGTTAGGACCCGGGGAGCTGGTTTTT.